The source of this T cell receptor beta chain is a study of blood T cell repertoires in COVID-19 (dated by TCRdb to 2018 to 2021). A note on the overall study: Samples covering the acute and convalescent phases of COVID-19 were provided by collaborators in the United States, Italy and Spain. The sample metadata nearly always contained a de-identified subject ID, COVID-19 status, age in years and sex. The material from the prospective study consisted of cDNA or gDNA derived from T cells, B-cell-depleted T cells, or PBMCs. HLA class I and class II types, where available, came from metadata supplied by the sample provider rather than from assay-based typing. Subjects who had been exposed to COVID-19, were actively infected with it, or had recovered from it provided the deeply sampled blood TCRbeta repertoires that made up the dataset. The repertoires were made available in a free public database intended to serve as a resource for research on the immune response to SARS-CoV-2. The samples were drawn from two sources: the first 160 participants of the ongoing ImmuneRACE study, and 950 to 1,500 subjects contributed by 6 global collaborators. On the study overall, not on this receptor specifically: How much clinical and demographic metadata was included differed by source and by participant, and the metadata was provided uncurated.

The immunoSEQ Assay, a bias-controlled multiplex PCR, was used to amplify TCRbeta CDR3 regions from genomic DNA. On the study's bioinformatics: Within the assay, amplification of reference gene primers was used to estimate how many nucleated cells each sample contained. To quantify the absolute abundance of each unique TCRbeta CDR3 rearrangement, sequence reads were collapsed and filtered. Productive Simpson clonality was computed per sample as the square root of Simpson's diversity index over productive rearrangements. Here the immuneACCESS table is served through TCRdb, limited to in-frame sequences with V and J called. Missing clones are a known gap in these copies; in checked studies unresolved V genes cover under half, and the rest lacks a known reason. V, J and clone size are taken as reported in that table, and D and trimming were inferred from the DNA itself. This sample holds under 200,000 clones; around nine tenths were observed only once. About 0.6% of the sample goes to the ten largest clones.

From V the trimming removes 6 bases and from J it removes 7 bases, while the gene matches leave 10 bases of the junction unaccounted for. Including cysteine and phenylalanine, the CDR3 has 14 amino acids. The kept DNA is CDR3 alone, 42 bases in frame from the first base. Taken from the germline V gene, the CDR1 and CDR2 loops are LGHNT and FRNRAP. In Seattle, one collaborating source enrolled patients while the infection was active and tracked those patients longitudinally over the course of disease. The collaborating institutions used their own protocols to collect whole blood in K2EDTA tubes. For TCRbeta analysis, collaborators shipped samples in one of three forms: frozen whole blood, isolated PBMCs, or DNA extracted from either of those sample types. As for this clone: Its antigen target is currently unknown. Nothing much larger sits one base from this clone, and base qualities are not available.

The sequence came from a man in his 60s with COVID-19, enrolled during active disease. The sequencing sample was made of peripheral blood. The chain links TRBV12-5 with TRBJ1-1; 8 bases in the middle match TRBD1. The DNA sequence reads TGTGCTAGTGGGGGGACAGGAGGTCCGAATGAAGCTTTCTTT. This sequence encodes CASGGTGGPNEAFF.